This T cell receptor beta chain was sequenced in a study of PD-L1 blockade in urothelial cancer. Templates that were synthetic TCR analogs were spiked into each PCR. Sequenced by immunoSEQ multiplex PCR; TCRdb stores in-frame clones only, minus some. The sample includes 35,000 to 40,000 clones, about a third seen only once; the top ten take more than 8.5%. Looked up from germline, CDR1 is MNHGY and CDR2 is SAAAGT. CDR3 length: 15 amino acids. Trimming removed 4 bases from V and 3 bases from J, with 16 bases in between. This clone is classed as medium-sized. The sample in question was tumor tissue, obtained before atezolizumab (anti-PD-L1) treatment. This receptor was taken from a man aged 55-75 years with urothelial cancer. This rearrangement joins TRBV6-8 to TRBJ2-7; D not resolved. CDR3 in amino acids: CASSFESGPSYEQYF. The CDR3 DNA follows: TGTGCCAGCAGTTTTGAGTCGGGCCCTAGCTACGAGCAGTACTTC.